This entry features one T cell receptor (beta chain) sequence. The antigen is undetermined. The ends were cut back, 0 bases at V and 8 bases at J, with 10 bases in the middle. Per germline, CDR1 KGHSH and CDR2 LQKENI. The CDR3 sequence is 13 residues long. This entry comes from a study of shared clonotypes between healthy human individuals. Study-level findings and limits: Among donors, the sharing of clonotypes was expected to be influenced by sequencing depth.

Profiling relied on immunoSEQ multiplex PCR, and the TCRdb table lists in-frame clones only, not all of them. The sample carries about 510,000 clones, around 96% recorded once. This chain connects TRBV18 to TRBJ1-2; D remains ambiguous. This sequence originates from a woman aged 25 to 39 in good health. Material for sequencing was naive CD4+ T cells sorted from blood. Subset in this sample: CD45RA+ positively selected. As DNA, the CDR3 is TGTGCCAGCTCACCACCTCCCACGGGAGGCTACACCTTC. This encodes CASSPPPTGGYTF.